This is a list of T cell receptor beta chains from one sample in a study of blood T cell repertoires in COVID-19. Generated by immunoSEQ multiplex PCR, the TCRdb table keeps only in-frame clones and is missing some. The table has 260,000 or so clones, 85% to 90% seen once. The specimen was PBMCs or T cells enriched from blood (not recorded which). These receptors all come from a man between 18 and 29 years old who had recovered from COVID-19. Each CDR3 is given with its conserved first and last residue. D genes are given only for firm matches. Size tells how often a clone was seen (once, few, many) or the class of an expanded clone, and some rows leave it out.

V: TRBV2; size: -; J: TRBJ2-5; D: TRBD2; CDR3: CASSRLAGGLQETQYF; DNA: TGTGCCAGCAGTAGACTAGCGGGGGGGCTCCAAGAGACCCAGTACTTC
V: TRBV19; size: -; J: TRBJ2-7; D: TRBD2; CDR3: CASSRGVYEQYF; DNA: TGTGCCAGTAGTCGGGGGGTCTACGAGCAGTACTTC
V: TRBV9; size: -; J: TRBJ2-1; D: TRBD2; CDR3: CASTGLAGRNEQFF; DNA: TGTGCCAGCACCGGACTAGCGGGAAGAAATGAGCAGTTCTTC
V: TRBV3-1/TRBV3-2; size: -; J: TRBJ2-7; D: TRBD2; CDR3: CASSPTSGKTYEQYF; DNA: TGTGCCAGCAGCCCCACTAGCGGGAAAACCTACGAGCAGTACTTC
V: TRBV7-6; size: -; J: TRBJ2-1; D: -; CDR3: CASSQTGYNEQFF; DNA: TGTGCCAGCAGCCAGACAGGCTACAATGAGCAGTTCTTC
V: TRBV12-3/TRBV12-4; size: -; J: TRBJ1-2; D: TRBD1; CDR3: CASKTGAYGYTF; DNA: TGTGCCAGCAAGACAGGGGCCTATGGCTACACCTTC
V: TRBV7-9; size: -; J: TRBJ1-2; D: TRBD1; CDR3: CASSFGDSYGYTF; DNA: TGTGCCAGCAGTTTCGGGGACAGCTATGGCTACACCTTC
V: TRBV20-1; size: -; J: TRBJ1-1; D: TRBD1; CDR3: CSASIGAGGIEAFF; DNA: TGCAGTGCTAGTATTGGGGCAGGGGGTATTGAAGCTTTCTTT
V: TRBV9; size: few; J: TRBJ2-5; D: TRBD2; CDR3: CASSSGWDQETQYF; DNA: TGTGCCAGCAGTAGCGGGTGGGACCAAGAGACCCAGTACTTC
V: TRBV18; size: -; J: TRBJ2-6; D: -; CDR3: CASSPRTGPSSGANVLTF; DNA: TGTGCCAGCTCACCACGTACAGGTCCTAGCTCTGGGGCCAACGTCCTGACTTTC
V: TRBV14; size: -; J: TRBJ2-7; D: -; CDR3: CASSHPSEAIYEQYF; DNA: TGTGCCAGCAGCCACCCGTCGGAGGCGATTTACGAGCAGTACTTC
V: TRBV28; size: once; J: TRBJ1-3; D: -; CDR3: CASSGGGYLSGNTIYF; DNA: TGTGCCAGCAGTGGGGGGGGGTATCTTTCTGGAAACACCATATATTTT
V: TRBV5-6; size: -; J: TRBJ2-5; D: TRBD2; CDR3: CASSLHKGRLADKETQYF; DNA: TGTGCCAGCAGCTTGCATAAGGGGAGACTAGCGGACAAAGAGACCCAGTACTTC
V: TRBV28; size: -; J: TRBJ2-7; D: -; CDR3: CASSLDAAYEQYF; DNA: TGTGCCAGCAGTTTAGACGCGGCCTACGAGCAGTACTTC
V: TRBV24-1; size: -; J: TRBJ2-1; D: -; CDR3: CATSETRTGAHNEQFF; DNA: TGTGCCACCAGTGAAACCCGGACTGGCGCTCACAATGAGCAGTTCTTC
V: TRBV29-1; size: -; J: TRBJ2-7; D: TRBD1; CDR3: CSVGTGVHEQYF; DNA: TGCAGCGTTGGGACAGGGGTCCACGAGCAGTACTTC
V: TRBV30; size: -; J: TRBJ2-7; D: TRBD2; CDR3: CAWSVRGRALYEQYF; DNA: TGTGCCTGGAGTGTACGCGGGAGGGCACTCTACGAGCAGTACTTC
V: TRBV2; size: -; J: TRBJ1-5; D: -; CDR3: CASSDRRNQPQHF; DNA: TGTGCCAGCAGTGACCGCCGGAATCAGCCCCAGCATTTT
V: TRBV28; size: -; J: TRBJ1-2; D: -; CDR3: CASGTGSYGYTF; DNA: TGTGCCAGCGGCACGGGGTCCTATGGCTACACCTTC
V: TRBV4-1; size: once; J: TRBJ1-6; D: -; CDR3: CASSQDFSSYNSPLHF; DNA: TGCGCCAGCAGCCAAGATTTCTCGAGCTATAATTCACCCCTCCACTTT
V: TRBV28; size: -; J: TRBJ1-2; D: -; CDR3: CASSSRLLLFYGYTF; DNA: TGTGCCAGCAGCTCCCGACTGCTTCTTTTCTATGGCTACACCTTC
V: TRBV7-2; size: -; J: TRBJ1-5; D: -; CDR3: CASSLDLLPRTNQPQHF; DNA: TGTGCCAGCAGCTTAGACCTCCTTCCGCGCACCAATCAGCCCCAGCATTTT
V: TRBV7-8; size: -; J: TRBJ1-2; D: TRBD1; CDR3: CASSLGAGGIVGYTF; DNA: TGTGCCAGCAGCTTAGGGGCAGGGGGAATTGTTGGCTACACCTTC
V: TRBV6-2/TRBV6-3; size: -; J: TRBJ1-2; D: TRBD1; CDR3: CASSYGDRSGYTF; DNA: TGTGCCAGCAGTTACGGGGACAGATCTGGCTACACCTTC
V: TRBV27; size: -; J: TRBJ1-6; D: -; CDR3: CASWGGSYNSPLHF; DNA: TGTGCCAGCTGGGGCGGCTCCTATAATTCACCCCTCCACTTT
V: TRBV19; size: once; J: TRBJ1-5; D: TRBD1; CDR3: CASSPLTGQAIHQPQHF; DNA: TGTGCCAGTAGCCCCCTTACTGGACAGGCAATTCATCAGCCCCAGCATTTT
V: TRBV6-2/TRBV6-3; size: few; J: TRBJ2-1; D: TRBD2; CDR3: CASSPLAGLAGENEQFF; DNA: TGTGCCAGCAGCCCACTGGCGGGACTAGCGGGAGAAAATGAGCAGTTCTTC
V: TRBV11-3; size: -; J: TRBJ2-7; D: -; CDR3: CASSLAQGREQYF; DNA: TGTGCCAGCAGCTTAGCTCAGGGCAGGGAGCAGTACTTC
V: TRBV27; size: -; J: TRBJ1-4; D: -; CDR3: CASSSRWEANEKLFF; DNA: TGTGCCAGCAGTTCCAGGTGGGAGGCTAATGAAAAACTGTTTTTT
V: TRBV3-1/TRBV3-2; size: -; J: TRBJ2-1; D: TRBD2; CDR3: CASSQERASGRGEQFF; DNA: TGTGCCAGCAGCCAAGAACGGGCTAGCGGGAGAGGTGAGCAGTTCTTC
V: TRBV7-3; size: -; J: TRBJ2-1; D: TRBD2; CDR3: CASSPNPGLAGLTEQFF; DNA: TGTGCCAGCAGCCCAAACCCGGGACTAGCGGGACTGACTGAGCAGTTCTTC
V: TRBV19; size: -; J: TRBJ2-1; D: -; CDR3: CASSTAAGEQFF; DNA: TGTGCCAGTAGTACTGCGGCGGGCGAGCAGTTCTTC
V: TRBV19; size: -; J: TRBJ1-1; D: -; CDR3: CASSIRQENTEAFF; DNA: TGTGCCAGTAGTATTCGACAGGAAAACACTGAAGCTTTCTTT
V: TRBV15; size: -; J: TRBJ2-3; D: TRBD2; CDR3: CATSRGTSGTDTQYF; DNA: TGTGCCACCAGCAGAGGGACTAGCGGCACAGATACGCAGTATTTT
V: TRBV5-4; size: -; J: TRBJ2-1; D: TRBD1; CDR3: CASSLYTGAIDEQFF; DNA: TGTGCCAGCAGCTTGTATACAGGGGCAATCGATGAGCAGTTCTTC
V: TRBV30; size: many; J: TRBJ1-1; D: TRBD1; CDR3: CAWDRANTEAFF; DNA: TGTGCCTGGGACAGGGCGAACACTGAAGCTTTCTTT
V: TRBV5-4; size: -; J: TRBJ1-1; D: -; CDR3: CASSLGGANTEAFF; DNA: TGTGCCAGCAGCTTGGGGGGAGCGAACACTGAAGCTTTCTTT
V: TRBV6-5; size: few; J: TRBJ2-2; D: TRBD1; CDR3: CASSRQGTTGELFF; DNA: TGTGCCAGCAGCCGACAGGGTACCACCGGGGAGCTGTTTTTT
V: TRBV7-2; size: -; J: TRBJ2-7; D: TRBD1; CDR3: CASSFGQALSYEQYF; DNA: TGTGCCAGCAGCTTCGGACAGGCGCTCTCCTACGAGCAGTACTTC
V: TRBV11-3; size: -; J: TRBJ1-5; D: TRBD1; CDR3: CASTWDSFPNQPQHF; DNA: TGTGCCAGCACTTGGGACAGCTTTCCCAATCAGCCCCAGCATTTT
V: TRBV7-7; size: few; J: TRBJ2-1; D: -; CDR3: CASSLRQGTDNEQFF; DNA: TGTGCTAGCAGCTTGAGGCAGGGGACGGACAATGAGCAGTTCTTC
V: TRBV5-6; size: once; J: TRBJ2-7; D: -; CDR3: CASRGQGRQEQYF; DNA: TGTGCCAGCCGAGGGCAGGGGCGGCAAGAGCAGTACTTC
V: TRBV5-4; size: -; J: TRBJ2-3; D: TRBD1; CDR3: CASSTGGAGPDTQYF; DNA: TGTGCCAGCAGCACAGGGGGCGCAGGTCCAGATACGCAGTATTTT
V: TRBV5-6; size: -; J: TRBJ2-7; D: -; CDR3: CASSPPWPMGGDEQYF; DNA: TGTGCCAGCAGCCCCCCCTGGCCCATGGGCGGGGACGAGCAGTACTTC
V: TRBV30; size: -; J: TRBJ2-2; D: -; CDR3: CAWSVRLATGELFF; DNA: TGTGCCTGGAGTGTGAGGCTAGCAACCGGGGAGCTGTTTTTT
V: TRBV9; size: -; J: TRBJ2-1; D: TRBD2; CDR3: CASSPEGLAGTNNEQFF; DNA: TGTGCCAGCAGTCCTGAGGGACTAGCAGGGACAAACAATGAGCAGTTCTTC
V: TRBV30; size: -; J: TRBJ2-7; D: TRBD1; CDR3: CARGGGYEQYF; DNA: TGTGCCCGAGGGGGCGGCTACGAGCAGTACTTC
V: TRBV4-1; size: -; J: TRBJ2-1; D: TRBD2; CDR3: CASSQDPAGGNEQFF; DNA: TGCGCCAGCAGCCAAGATCCAGCGGGGGGCAATGAGCAGTTCTTC
V: TRBV30; size: few; J: TRBJ1-4; D: -; CDR3: CAWSVQPGGAEKLFF; DNA: TGTGCCTGGAGTGTACAACCGGGAGGGGCTGAAAAACTGTTTTTT
V: TRBV19; size: -; J: TRBJ1-3; D: -; CDR3: CASTTGGVRNTIYF; DNA: TGTGCCAGTACCACGGGGGGAGTCCGAAACACCATATATTTT
V: TRBV25-1; size: -; J: TRBJ1-5; D: TRBD1; CDR3: CASSRQGTNQPQHF; DNA: TGTGCCAGCAGTCGACAGGGGACGAATCAGCCCCAGCATTTT
V: TRBV30; size: -; J: TRBJ1-3; D: -; CDR3: CAWSVSSTGTSMGTIYF; DNA: TGTGCCTGGAGTGTAAGTTCAACCGGGACTTCCATGGGGACCATATATTTT
V: TRBV19; size: -; J: TRBJ2-1; D: -; CDR3: CASEGEGLEQFF; DNA: TGTGCCAGCGAGGGGGAGGGACTAGAGCAGTTCTTC
V: TRBV28; size: -; J: TRBJ2-4; D: TRBD1; CDR3: CASSSPGQGNIQYF; DNA: TGTGCCAGCAGTTCTCCGGGACAGGGCAACATTCAGTACTTC
V: TRBV10-3; size: once; J: TRBJ2-3; D: -; CDR3: CAIRETSPYTQYF; DNA: TGTGCCATCAGGGAGACTAGTCCTTATACGCAGTATTTT